Presented here are 18 T cell receptor beta chains from one specimen sequenced in a study of blood T cell repertoires in COVID-19. TCRdb keeps only in-frame clones here, not all; method: immunoSEQ multiplex PCR. This table has about 200,000 clones, roughly 84% appearing once. Specimen: peripheral blood. These receptors originate from a man in his forties or fifties with COVID-19, enrolled during active disease.

This clone was detected only a few times. The chain uses TRBV7-9 and TRBJ1-4, with 9 bases fitting TRBD1. This CDR3 comprises 19 residues. Germline V lookup: CDR1 SEHNR, CDR2 FQNEAQ (reference sequence). V trimming: 3 bases; J trimming: 0 bases; junction bases outside the gene matches: 11. CDR3 residues: CASSFRIWDRDATNEKLFF. CDR3 nucleotides: TGTGCCAGCAGCTTCAGAATTTGGGACAGGGATGCAACTAATGAAAAACTGTTTTTT.

This rearrangement joins TRBV5-1 to TRBJ2-5; the match to TRBD2 covers 10 bases. The CDR3 length is 16 residues. The V gene end was trimmed by 6 bases and the J gene end by 2 bases; junction bases not matched to a gene: 10. Germline V gene data show CDR1 as SGHRS and CDR2 as YFSETQ. The CDR3 DNA is TGCGCCAGCACGTATAGCGGGAGGACGGGGCAAGAGACCCAGTACTTC. It codes for CASTYSGRTGQETQYF.

CDR3 bases: TGCAGTGCTAGTCTCGTGAGGGACAGCCGTAACTATGGCTACACCTTC. Protein sequence: CSASLVRDSRNYGYTF. The genes are TRBV20-1 and TRBJ1-2, with 7 bases aligning to TRBD1. Trimming at V came to 3 bases and at J to 1 base, leaving 11 bases not matched to a gene. Germline loops: CDR1 DFQATT, CDR2 SNEGSKA (reference sequence). This CDR3 spans 16 amino acids.

In DNA, the CDR3 is TGTGCCAGCAGCCGGGAGCGGGGGGGCCTCTCCGGGGAGCTGTTTTTT. Its translation: CASSRERGGLSGELFF. J is TRBJ2-2 and V is TRBV7-6; 10 nucleotides match TRBD2. V shed 5 bases, J shed 6 bases, and the junction held 9 bases outside the gene matches. The CDR3 is 16 residues long. CDR1 and CDR2 from the germline V gene are SGHVS and FNYEAQ.

This clone was seen a single time. The V call is TRBV5-5, the J call TRBJ2-2; unclear D gene. Germline CDR1 and CDR2: SGHKS and YYEKEE (reference sequence). The CDR3 runs to 14 residues. V was pared by 0 bases and J by 4 bases, with 7 bases between. CDR3 loop: CASSLGRSTGELFF. CDR3 DNA: TGTGCCAGCAGCTTGGGACGGAGCACCGGGGAGCTGTTTTTT.

This clone was seen just once. This chain uses TRBV7-3 with TRBJ2-1, with TRBD2 identical over 9 bases. Germline V gene data show CDR1 as SGHTA and CDR2 as FQGTGA. V lost 5 bases and J lost 7; bases outside the gene matches: 9. The CDR3 has 15 amino acids. In DNA, the CDR3 is TGTGCCAGCAGCCCAATAGCGGGAGTGGGGAATGAGCAGTTCTTC. This encodes CASSPIAGVGNEQFF.

CDR3 residues: CASSLGAHLSSDTQYF. CDR3 bases: TGTGCCAGCAGCTTAGGGGCTCATCTTTCTTCAGATACGCAGTATTTT. The chain uses TRBV11-2 and TRBJ2-3; the D is unclear. This CDR3 is 16 amino acids long. V lost 1 base and J lost 4, with 15 bases in between. From germline, CDR1 is SGHAT and CDR2 FQNNGV.

The chain uses TRBV6-6 and TRBJ1-3; 7 bases are a match to TRBD1. J lost 2 bases, V lost 6 bases, and 4 bases had no gene match. The CDR3 consists of 14 residues. Germline CDR1 reads MNHNY; CDR2 reads SVGAGI (reference sequence). CDR3 protein: CASRPGTAGNTIYF. The CDR3 nucleotides are TGTGCCAGCAGGCCCGGGACAGCTGGAAACACCATATATTTT.

This clone was observed once. CDR3 bases: TGTGCCAGCAGTAAGGACAGGGGGAGACAGTACTTC. Protein: CASSKDRGRQYF. This chain uses TRBV6-2 or TRBV6-3 with TRBJ2-7, with 10 bases fitting TRBD1. This CDR3 is 12 amino acids long. J was trimmed by 10 bases and V by 5 bases; bases with no gene match: 5. In germline, CDR1 is MNHEY, CDR2 SVGEGT.

This clone has only one observation. This chain uses TRBV28 with TRBJ2-2; 7 bases agree with TRBD2. The CDR3 totals 14 residues. CDR1 and CDR2 (germline): MDHEN, SYDVKM. The trim removed 11 bases at V and 1 base at J, leaving 7 bases unmatched. CDR3 nucleotides: TGTGCCGTCGGGAGCGGGATGAACACCGGGGAGCTGTTTTTT. Translated: CAVGSGMNTGELFF. Combining the CDR3 with reference TRBV28 and TRBJ2-2 gives the whole variable domain DVKVTQSSRYLVKRTGEKVFLECVQDMDHENMFWYRQDPGLGLRLIYFSYDVKMKEKGDIPEGYSVSREKKERFSLILESASTNQTSMYLCAVGSGMNTGELFFGEGSRLTVL.

The CDR3 here is CAWTSSTDTQYF. The CDR3 bases are TGTGCCTGGACCAGTAGCACAGATACGCAGTATTTT. The chain carries TRBV30 and TRBJ2-3, with unresolved D. The CDR3 runs 12 residues. Germline CDR1 and CDR2: GTSNPN and SVGIG (reference sequence). Trimming took off 4 bases at V and 0 bases at J, with 5 bases between the two ends.

The J gene is TRBJ2-7, the V gene TRBV27; the match to TRBD2 covers 7 bases. CDR3 length: 17 residues. The V and J ends lost 3 bases and 1 base, in that order; junction bases with no gene match: 12. Germline CDR1 MNHEY, CDR2 SMNVEV (reference sequence). Written as DNA, the CDR3 is TGTGCCAGCAGTTTCGTGTTTGTGAGCGGGAAGTCCTACGAGCAGTACTTC. As protein: CASSFVFVSGKSYEQYF.

The chain joins TRBV10-3 to TRBJ1-5; D is possibly TRBD1 (6 bases). In germline, CDR1 is ENHRY, CDR2 SYGVKD. V lost 2 bases and J lost 7, with 12 bases in between. The CDR3 is made up of 14 amino acids. As DNA, the CDR3 is TGTGCCATCAGTGAGGGGGGGGGCGGCCAGCCCCAGCATTTT. Protein sequence: CAISEGGGGQPQHF.

CDR3 amino acids: CASSPPGGVIYNEQFF. The CDR3 DNA is TGTGCCAGTAGTCCCCCCGGGGGAGTAATCTACAATGAGCAGTTCTTC. The rearrangement uses TRBV19 and TRBJ2-1, with D tentatively TRBD2 (6 bases). V was pared by 5 bases and J by 3 bases, with 17 bases between. CDR3 length: 16 residues. CDR1 is LNHDA and CDR2 is SQIVND in the germline V gene (reference sequence).

This chain uses TRBV12-5 with TRBJ2-3, with D possibly being TRBD2 (5 bases). Trimming removed 7 bases at V and 2 bases at J, with 7 bases between. Germline V gives CDR1 LGHNT, CDR2 FRNRAP. There are 12 residues in the CDR3. The CDR3 sequence is CASAGITDTQYF. In DNA, the CDR3 is TGTGCTAGTGCGGGGATCACAGATACGCAGTATTTT.

The rearrangement links TRBV19 to TRBJ2-7; 8 bases line up with TRBD1. The length of the CDR3 is 14 residues. V lost 5 bases, J lost 3 bases, and 6 bases stayed unmatched. The V gene's germline CDR1 is LNHDA and CDR2 SQIVND (reference sequence). CDR3 residues: CASSDSDRGYEQYF. CDR3 nucleotides: TGTGCCAGTAGTGACTCCGACAGGGGCTACGAGCAGTACTTC.

This chain connects TRBV7-9 to TRBJ2-2, with TRBD2 as a possible D gene (7 bases). The V gene's germline CDR1 is SEHNR and CDR2 FQNEAQ (reference sequence). V dropped 2 bases and J dropped 6 bases, with 19 bases sitting between them. This CDR3 region has 17 residues. The CDR3 DNA reads TGTGCCAGCAGCTTAAGAGCGGGGACAATAATAGCCGGGGAGCTGTTTTTT. Amino acid sequence: CASSLRAGTIIAGELFF.

V usage is TRBV5-1 and J usage is TRBJ2-5, with D possibly TRBD2 on 6 matching bases. V lost 4 bases and J lost 2, with 12 bases in between. Germline CDR1 is SGHRS and CDR2 is YFSETQ. CDR3 length: 14 residues. The CDR3 sequence is CASSISSVQETQYF. CDR3 nucleotide sequence: TGCGCCAGCAGCATATCTAGCGTACAAGAGACCCAGTACTTC. Full variable domain (missing parts from reference TRBV5-1 and TRBJ2-5): KAGVTQTPRYLIKTRGQQVTLSCSPISGHRSVSWYQQTPGQGLQFLFEYFSETQRNKGNFPGRFSGRQFSNSRSEMNVSTLELGDSALYLCASSISSVQETQYFGPGTRLLVL.